The rows below give T cell receptor beta chains drawn from one sample of a study of cytomegalovirus exposure and HLA in healthy donors. Produced via immunoSEQ multiplex PCR; TCRdb's table is partial and in-frame only. The data contain about 130,000 clones, about four fifths of them singletons. Sequenced: PBMCs. All receptors derive from a man younger than 45 in good health. CDR3s include the opening cysteine and the closing phenylalanine or tryptophan. Each record gives: CDR3 protein, CDR3 DNA, clone size, D gene, V gene, J gene. A D gene is named only where the DNA matches it firmly. Size values are once, few and many counts, or a class for expanded clones, and some rows have none.

CASRHPGTSGSLQYF	TGTGCCAGCAGGCATCCCGGGACTAGCGGGAGTCTTCAGTACTTC	-	TRBD2	TRBV6-5	TRBJ2-7
CASSFDRTNTEAFF	TGTGCCAGCAGCTTCGACAGGACGAACACTGAAGCTTTCTTT	-	-	TRBV5-4	TRBJ1-1
CASRMDRRNEQYF	TGTGCCAGCAGGATGGACAGGCGCAACGAGCAGTACTTC	-	TRBD1	TRBV28	TRBJ2-7
CASSFGGLGEQYF	TGTGCCAGCAGTTTCGGAGGGCTCGGCGAGCAGTACTTC	-	-	TRBV28	TRBJ2-7
CASDRGHTGELFF	TGTGCCAGCGACAGGGGCCACACCGGGGAGCTGTTTTTT	-	TRBD1	TRBV6-1	TRBJ2-2
CASSSEGGVAGELFF	TGCGCCAGCAGCAGTGAGGGGGGGGTGGCCGGGGAGCTGTTTTTT	few	-	TRBV10-1	TRBJ2-2
CASSPHRFRTDTQYF	TGTGCCAGCAGCCCACACCGTTTTCGCACAGATACGCAGTATTTT	-	-	TRBV7-8	TRBJ2-3
CASWASGYNEQFF	TGTGCCAGCTGGGCTAGCGGCTACAATGAGCAGTTCTTC	-	TRBD2	TRBV7-9	TRBJ2-1
CASSPTGGGNIQYF	TGTGCCAGCAGCCCCACTGGCGGGGGCAACATTCAGTACTTC	-	-	TRBV9	TRBJ2-4
CASRQGRDREVNEQFF	TGTGCCAGTAGGCAAGGCCGGGACAGGGAGGTCAATGAGCAGTTCTTC	-	TRBD1	TRBV19	TRBJ2-1
CSGKTGMETGELFF	TGCAGCGGGAAAACAGGGATGGAAACCGGGGAGCTGTTTTTT	-	-	TRBV29-1	TRBJ2-2
CASSGGGRRGGNGYTF	TGTGCCAGCAGTGGAGGGGGCCGAAGGGGCGGGAATGGCTACACCTTC	-	TRBD1	TRBV25-1	TRBJ1-2
CAWSVQSNTGELFF	TGTGCCTGGAGTGTACAGTCGAACACCGGGGAGCTGTTTTTT	-	-	TRBV30	TRBJ2-2
CASSTLGGESNEQFF	TGTGCCAGTAGTACCCTCGGGGGGGAGTCCAATGAGCAGTTCTTC	-	TRBD2	TRBV19	TRBJ2-1
CASGPSGGGYNEQFF	TGTGCCAGCGGACCAAGCGGGGGCGGGTACAATGAGCAGTTCTTC	-	TRBD2	TRBV28	TRBJ2-1
CAISEWLAGDGETQYF	TGTGCCATCAGTGAGTGGCTAGCGGGAGATGGGGAGACCCAGTACTTC	-	TRBD2	TRBV10-3	TRBJ2-5
CASSVGGSEAFF	TGTGCCAGCAGCGTAGGGGGCAGCGAGGCTTTCTTT	-	-	TRBV9	TRBJ1-1
CASSFRDSVFYEQYF	TGTGCCAGCAGCTTCCGGGACAGCGTGTTCTACGAGCAGTACTTC	-	TRBD1	TRBV7-8	TRBJ2-7
CASSLDIAGARETQYF	TGTGCCAGCAGCTTAGATATAGCGGGAGCGCGAGAGACCCAGTACTTC	-	TRBD2	TRBV11-3	TRBJ2-5
CASSLGTSGSYEQYF	TGTGCCAGCAGTCTCGGGACTAGCGGGAGCTACGAGCAGTACTTC	-	TRBD2	TRBV6-5	TRBJ2-7
CASSLWRRSEQYF	TGTGCCAGCAGCTTGTGGCGGCGGAGTGAGCAGTACTTC	-	-	TRBV7-3	TRBJ2-7
CSSSLVGPLDEQYF	TGTTCCAGCAGCTTGGTTGGGCCTCTGGACGAGCAGTACTTC	-	-	TRBV7-9	TRBJ2-7
CASSGGYGYTF	TGTGCCAGCAGCGGAGGCTATGGCTACACCTTC	-	-	TRBV6-1	TRBJ1-2
CSSSTEGGENTGELFF	TGTTCCAGCAGCACCGAGGGAGGGGAAAACACCGGGGAGCTGTTTTTT	-	TRBD2	TRBV7-9	TRBJ2-2
CASSLDTRAYNEQFF	TGTGCCAGCAGCTTAGACACCCGGGCCTACAATGAGCAGTTCTTC	-	-	TRBV13	TRBJ2-1
CASRKGTVQETQYF	TGTGCCAGCAGAAAGGGGACAGTCCAAGAGACCCAGTACTTC	-	TRBD1	TRBV7-8	TRBJ2-5
CASSSQTSGTYNEQFF	TGTGCCAGCAGCTCCCAGACTAGCGGGACCTACAATGAGCAGTTCTTC	-	TRBD2	TRBV7-2	TRBJ2-1
CASSDSGRSHEQYF	TGCGCCAGCAGTGATAGCGGGAGATCCCACGAGCAGTACTTC	-	TRBD2	TRBV10-1	TRBJ2-7
CASSTVTGQNQPQHF	TGTGCCAGTAGTACCGTGACAGGTCAAAATCAGCCCCAGCATTTT	few	-	TRBV19	TRBJ1-5
CASSRRGTDTQYF	TGTGCCAGCAGCCGCAGGGGAACAGATACGCAGTATTTT	few	-	TRBV6-6	TRBJ2-3
CAWSVSSIPGTQYF	TGTGCCTGGAGTGTATCGTCAATCCCGGGAACCCAGTACTTC	-	-	TRBV30	TRBJ2-5
CASSFFRGSGIGAKNIQYF	TGTGCCAGCAGCTTTTTTAGGGGTAGCGGGATAGGGGCCAAAAACATTCAGTACTTC	-	TRBD2	TRBV7-2	TRBJ2-4
CASSQDDRWNTEAFF	TGCGCCAGCAGCCAAGATGACAGGTGGAACACTGAAGCTTTCTTT	-	-	TRBV4-1	TRBJ1-1
CASTGTDNEKLFF	TGTGCCAGTACCGGGACAGACAATGAAAAACTGTTTTTT	-	TRBD1	TRBV9	TRBJ1-4
CASSPRTGKNYGYTF	TGTGCCAGTAGTCCCCGGACAGGGAAGAACTATGGCTACACCTTC	-	TRBD1	TRBV19	TRBJ1-2
CATSGTAFTDTQYF	TGTGCCACCAGCGGGACAGCCTTCACAGATACGCAGTATTTT	-	TRBD1	TRBV15	TRBJ2-3
CASSSAGRAYEQFF	TGCGCCAGCAGCTCAGCGGGACGGGCTTATGAGCAGTTCTTC	-	TRBD2	TRBV5-1	TRBJ2-1
CASSEQGEGNTEAFF	TGTGCCAGCAGTGAGCAAGGGGAGGGGAACACTGAAGCTTTCTTT	-	-	TRBV25-1	TRBJ1-1
CASTEGLAGQETQYF	TGTGCCAGCACCGAGGGACTAGCGGGGCAAGAGACCCAGTACTTC	-	TRBD2	TRBV28	TRBJ2-5
CASSPRVGSSYNEQFF	TGTGCCAGTAGTCCCCGTGTCGGGAGCTCCTACAATGAGCAGTTCTTC	-	-	TRBV19	TRBJ2-1
CASSLGPGQGIGQYF	TGTGCCAGCAGCTTAGGTCCGGGACAGGGGATCGGGCAGTACTTC	-	TRBD1	TRBV7-2	TRBJ2-7
CASSLGLAGTHEQYF	TGCGCCAGCAGCTTGGGGCTAGCGGGAACCCACGAGCAGTACTTC	once	TRBD2	TRBV5-1	TRBJ2-7
CATSRGQRETDTQYF	TGTGCCACCAGCAGGGGTCAGAGGGAGACAGATACGCAGTATTTT	few	-	TRBV15	TRBJ2-3
CASSPGQSPPNEQFF	TGTGCCAGCAGCCCGGGACAGAGTCCCCCCAATGAGCAGTTCTTC	-	TRBD1	TRBV5-6	TRBJ2-1
CASSVLEVPTYEQYF	TGTGCCAGCAGCGTATTGGAGGTTCCGACCTACGAGCAGTACTTC	-	-	TRBV9	TRBJ2-7
CASSARDSYPYGYTF	TGTGCCAGCAGCGCCCGGGACAGTTACCCCTATGGCTACACCTTC	-	TRBD1	TRBV11-3	TRBJ1-2
CASSDAGTGPTGELFF	TGTGCCAGCTCGGACGCCGGGACAGGACCTACCGGGGAGCTGTTTTTT	-	TRBD1	TRBV18	TRBJ2-2
CASSVLGIEGDGGYTF	TGTGCCAGCAGTGTTCTGGGCATAGAAGGGGATGGTGGCTACACCTTC	-	-	TRBV25-1	TRBJ1-2
CASSVTSNWYNEQFF	TGTGCCAGCAGTGTCACTAGCAATTGGTACAATGAGCAGTTCTTC	-	-	TRBV2	TRBJ2-1
CASSYSGGGNTIYF	TGTGCCAGCAGTTACTCGGGGGGTGGAAACACCATATATTTT	-	-	TRBV6-5	TRBJ1-3
CASSPQGDRVGETQYF	TGCGCCAGCAGCCCACAAGGGGACAGGGTCGGGGAGACCCAGTACTTC	-	TRBD1	TRBV5-1	TRBJ2-5
CASSILPGQGLKKPQHF	TGTGCCAGTAGTATTTTGCCGGGACAGGGACTCAAAAAGCCCCAGCATTTT	few	TRBD1	TRBV19	TRBJ1-5
CASSLGQGWDTQYF	TGTGCCAGCTCCCTCGGACAGGGTTGGGATACGCAGTATTTT	few	TRBD1	TRBV18	TRBJ2-3
CASSYYGEPSYNEQFF	TGTGCCAGCAGTTACTACGGTGAACCCTCCTACAATGAGCAGTTCTTC	-	-	TRBV6-5	TRBJ2-1
CASNPSGSTDTQYF	TGTGCCAGTAACCCTAGCGGGAGTACTGATACGCAGTATTTT	-	TRBD2	TRBV19	TRBJ2-3
CASSFGLTTTEAFF	TGTGCCAGCAGCTTCGGGTTAACGACCACTGAAGCTTTCTTT	-	-	TRBV7-2	TRBJ1-1
CASSQVASGRAVDTQYF	TGCGCCAGCAGCCAAGTCGCTAGCGGGAGGGCCGTAGATACGCAGTATTTT	once	TRBD2	TRBV4-1	TRBJ2-3
CASSQDTSWEKEQYF	TGCGCCAGCAGCCAAGATACTAGCTGGGAGAAAGAGCAGTACTTC	-	-	TRBV4-3	TRBJ2-7
CASSQRLALETEQFF	TGCGCCAGCAGCCAAAGACTAGCTCTAGAAACTGAGCAGTTCTTC	once	TRBD2	TRBV4-3	TRBJ2-1
CASSHNRQPLDSGANVLTF	TGTGCCAGCAGCCATAACCGACAGCCCCTAGACTCTGGGGCCAACGTCCTGACTTTC	-	-	TRBV9	TRBJ2-6